This T cell receptor beta chain was obtained from a study of tumor-infiltrating lymphocytes in glioblastoma multiforme. Study outcomes and limitations: TCR plus mutation findings rest on a single glioblastoma patient. T cells were not sorted into functional subsets.

TCR beta libraries were built from RNA through three nested multiplex PCR rounds using modified ARM-PCR. A C-beta primer primed TCRB cDNA from about 500 ng RNA. These TCRB libraries lack any described unique molecular identifiers. Each CDR3 protein is one row after TCRdb ran MiXCR on the multiplex PCR reads. The sample gives around 30,000 distinct CDR3 sequences, roughly 64% of which show up once; roughly 33% is in the top ten. Deletions cut 0 bases from V and 4 bases from J, with 15 bases between. Germline assignment: CDR1 MNHEY and CDR2 SVGAGI. The CDR3 runs 16 residues. Concerning this clonotype: Antigen: not known.

J is TRBJ1-2 and V is TRBV6-5, with unresolved D. The clonotype was recovered from a male donor with glioblastoma. The sequencing input was brain tumor tissue. The CDR3 reads CASSYSYTRVAYGYTF. CDR3 coding DNA: TGTGCCAGCAGTTACTCGTATACAAGGGTAGCCTATGGCTACACCTTC.